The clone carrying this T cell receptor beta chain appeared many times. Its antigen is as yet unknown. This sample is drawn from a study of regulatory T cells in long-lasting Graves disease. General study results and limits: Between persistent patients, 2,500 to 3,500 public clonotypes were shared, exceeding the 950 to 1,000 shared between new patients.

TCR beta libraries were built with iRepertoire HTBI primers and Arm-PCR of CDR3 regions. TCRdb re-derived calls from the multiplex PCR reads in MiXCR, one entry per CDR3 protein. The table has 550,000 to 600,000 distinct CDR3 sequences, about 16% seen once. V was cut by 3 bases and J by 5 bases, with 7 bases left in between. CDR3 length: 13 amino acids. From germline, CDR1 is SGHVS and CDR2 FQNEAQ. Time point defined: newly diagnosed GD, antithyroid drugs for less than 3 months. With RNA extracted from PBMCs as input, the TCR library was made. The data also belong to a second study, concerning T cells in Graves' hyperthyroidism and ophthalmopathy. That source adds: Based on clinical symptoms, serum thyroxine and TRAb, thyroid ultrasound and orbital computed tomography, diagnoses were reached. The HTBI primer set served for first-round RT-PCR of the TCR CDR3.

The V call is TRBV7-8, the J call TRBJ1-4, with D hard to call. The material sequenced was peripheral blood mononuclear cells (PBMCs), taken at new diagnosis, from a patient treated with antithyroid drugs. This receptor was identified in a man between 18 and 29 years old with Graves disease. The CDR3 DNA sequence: TGTGCCAGCAGCTTCCACAGCAATGAAAAACTGTTTTTT. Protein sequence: CASSFHSNEKLFF.